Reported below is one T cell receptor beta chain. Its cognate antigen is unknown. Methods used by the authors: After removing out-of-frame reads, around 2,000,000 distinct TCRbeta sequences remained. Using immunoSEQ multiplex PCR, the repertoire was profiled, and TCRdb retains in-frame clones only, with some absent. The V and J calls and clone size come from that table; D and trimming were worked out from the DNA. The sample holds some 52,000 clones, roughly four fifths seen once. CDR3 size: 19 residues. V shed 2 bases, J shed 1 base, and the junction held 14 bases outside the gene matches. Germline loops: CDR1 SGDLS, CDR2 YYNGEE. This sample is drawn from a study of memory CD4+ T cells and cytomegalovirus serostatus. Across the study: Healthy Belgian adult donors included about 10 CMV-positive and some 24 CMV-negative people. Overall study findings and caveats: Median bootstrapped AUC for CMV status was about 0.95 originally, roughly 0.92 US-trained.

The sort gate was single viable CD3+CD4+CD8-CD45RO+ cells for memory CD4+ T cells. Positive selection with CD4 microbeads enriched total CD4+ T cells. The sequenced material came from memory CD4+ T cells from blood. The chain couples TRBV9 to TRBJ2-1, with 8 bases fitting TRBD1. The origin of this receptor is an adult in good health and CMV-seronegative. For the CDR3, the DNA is TGTGCCAGCAGCGTTATTCCTAACAGGGGGATGGGATCCTACAATGAGCAGTTCTTC. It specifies CASSVIPNRGMGSYNEQFF.